These T cell receptor beta chains were read from a single sample in a study of cytomegalovirus exposure and HLA in healthy donors. Produced via immunoSEQ multiplex PCR; TCRdb's table is partial and in-frame only. The sample holds fewer than 60,000 clones, roughly 77% seen once. Sequencing was done on a sample of PBMCs. All receptors come from a woman in her thirties or forties in good health and CMV-seropositive. The CDR3 runs from the conserved cysteine through the conserved F or W. Fields, in order: clone size, D gene, J gene, V gene, CDR3 DNA, CDR3 protein. The D gene is left open where the match is weak. A clone size is listed for some rows: how often the clone was seen (once, few, many), or a class if it is expanded.

once	TRBD1	TRBJ2-7	TRBV7-9	TGTTCCTCCGGGACAGGGAACTACGAGCAGTACTTC	CSSGTGNYEQYF
few	.	TRBJ2-3	TRBV6-6	TGTGCCAGCAGCCTAGAAGATACGCAGTATTTT	CASSLEDTQYF
.	.	TRBJ1-1	TRBV11-2	TGTGCCAGCAGCTTAGCGCTCAGGAACACTGAAGCTTTCTTT	CASSLALRNTEAFF
.	TRBD1	TRBJ1-1	TRBV7-8	TGTGCCAGCAGCCGTAGGACAGGGAGACGGGTGACTGAAGCTTTCTTT	CASSRRTGRRVTEAFF
.	.	TRBJ2-7	TRBV27	TGTGCCAGCAGCCTCACACGCGGGGTTAACTACGAGCAGTACTTC	CASSLTRGVNYEQYF
.	TRBD1	TRBJ2-5	TRBV7-2	TGTGCCAGCAGCTTAGCCAGGACAGGCCAAGAGACCCAGTACTTC	CASSLARTGQETQYF
.	.	TRBJ1-1	TRBV27	TGTGCCAGCAGTTCCATCTTTGAGACTGAAGCTTTCTTT	CASSSIFETEAFF
.	.	TRBJ1-1	TRBV27	TGTGCCAGCAGTTTACGGGGGTCCACTGAAGCTTTCTTT	CASSLRGSTEAFF
.	.	TRBJ1-6	TRBV29-1	TGCAGCGTCGCAACAGGGCGGTATAATTCACCCCTCCACTTT	CSVATGRYNSPLHF
.	.	TRBJ1-4	TRBV6-5	TGTGCCAGCAGTTCGACAGCCTTAGTAACTAATGAAAAACTGTTTTTT	CASSSTALVTNEKLFF
.	TRBD1	TRBJ1-1	TRBV5-1	TGCGCCAGCAGCTCCTCGACAGGGGGAACTGAAGCTTTCTTT	CASSSSTGGTEAFF
.	.	TRBJ2-1	TRBV5-1	TGCGCCAGCAGCTTTACAGGGTCGCCTGAGCAGTTCTTC	CASSFTGSPEQFF
.	.	TRBJ1-1	TRBV6-7	TGTGCCAGCAGTTCGGACGGAGGTGACACTGAAGCTTTCTTT	CASSSDGGDTEAFF
.	.	TRBJ1-4	TRBV7-9	TGTTCCAGCAGCGTTCCGGAGGGACTAACTAATGAAAAACTGTTTTTT	CSSSVPEGLTNEKLFF
.	TRBD1	TRBJ2-2	TRBV7-9	TGTGCCAGCAGCCCTAGACAGGGGGCGGACACCGGGGAGCTGTTTTTT	CASSPRQGADTGELFF
.	TRBD1	TRBJ1-2	TRBV30	TGCGCCTACCAAGGCAGGGGGCTCGATGGCTACACCTTC	CAYQGRGLDGYTF
once	.	TRBJ2-3	TRBV19	TGTGCCAGTAGTAAGGCAGGGAGGACAGATACGCAGTATTTT	CASSKAGRTDTQYF
.	TRBD1	TRBJ1-2	TRBV5-1	TGCGCCAGCAGCTTGGAACAGGGGTCCCCCTATGGCTACACCTTC	CASSLEQGSPYGYTF
.	.	TRBJ2-2	TRBV5-1	TGCGCCAGCAGCTTCCAGGGGCAAACCGGGGAGCTGTTTTTT	CASSFQGQTGELFF
.	.	TRBJ1-1	TRBV11-2	TGTGCCAGCAGCTCCCTTCGGTGGGGGGGAGCTTTCTTT	CASSSLRWGGAFF
.	TRBD2	TRBJ2-2	TRBV2	TGTGCCAGCAGGGGACTAGCGGGGCCCCGACCCGGGGAGCTGTTTTTT	CASRGLAGPRPGELFF
.	TRBD1	TRBJ1-2	TRBV4-1	TGCGCCAGCAGCCATAATGACTTTTTACAGGGGAACTATGGCTACACCTTC	CASSHNDFLQGNYGYTF
.	.	TRBJ2-2	TRBV7-8	TGTGCCAGCAGCCCCGAGGTTCTTACCGGGGAGCTGTTTTTT	CASSPEVLTGELFF
.	.	TRBJ2-5	TRBV29-1	TGCAGCGTTGATGGCTTCGGGGAGACCCAGTACTTC	CSVDGFGETQYF
.	.	TRBJ1-6	TRBV6-6	TGTGCCAGCAGTTACGACAGGCGGGCTTCACCCCTCCACTTT	CASSYDRRASPLHF
few	.	TRBJ1-1	TRBV18	TGTGCCAGCTCACCGTCAGATCATGGCACTGAAGCTTTCTTT	CASSPSDHGTEAFF
.	TRBD2	TRBJ2-1	TRBV5-6	TGTGCCAGCAGCTTGTTTACTAGCGGGGGGTCTAATGAGCAGTTCTTC	CASSLFTSGGSNEQFF
few	TRBD2	TRBJ2-1	TRBV7-2	TGTGCCAGCGGGGGGGACGGGTACAATGAGCAGTTCTTC	CASGGDGYNEQFF
.	.	TRBJ1-5	TRBV5-8	TGTGCCAGCAGCCGAATTTTACCCCTTACACCTAGCAATCAGCCCCAGCATTTT	CASSRILPLTPSNQPQHF
.	.	TRBJ1-5	TRBV19	TGTGCCAGTAGCGATCAGGTGCCGAAGCCCCAGCATTTT	CASSDQVPKPQHF
once	TRBD1	TRBJ1-2	TRBV5-1	TGCGCCAGCAGCTCCGGGACAGGGGGCGATGGCTACACCTTC	CASSSGTGGDGYTF
.	.	TRBJ1-2	TRBV30	TGTGCCTGGAGTATGGGGGGGGGATATGGCTACACCTTC	CAWSMGGGYGYTF
.	TRBD1	TRBJ1-1	TRBV6-6	TGTGCCAGCAGCCAGACAGGGTACACTGAAGCTTTCTTT	CASSQTGYTEAFF
.	TRBD1	TRBJ2-3	TRBV4-1	TGCGCCAGCTCCGAATCAGAGGGGGCCCTAGATACGCAGTATTTT	CASSESEGALDTQYF
.	TRBD1	TRBJ1-5	TRBV15	TGTGCCACCAGCAGGGAGACAGGGGCGACCCAGCCCCAGCATTTT	CATSRETGATQPQHF
once	.	TRBJ1-2	TRBV9	TGTGCCAGCAGCGTAGGGGACCGGGACATAGCTGGCTACACCTTC	CASSVGDRDIAGYTF
.	TRBD2	TRBJ2-2	TRBV7-9	TGTGCCAGCAGCTTAGCTCCGGGACTAGGGGAGACCGGGGAGCTGTTTTTT	CASSLAPGLGETGELFF
.	.	TRBJ2-7	TRBV9	TGTGCCAGCAACCGGGGTGGGTACGAGCAGTACTTC	CASNRGGYEQYF
.	.	TRBJ1-2	TRBV6-1	TGTGCCAGCAGTGAATCCGCGGACTGGGGCTATGGCTACACCTTC	CASSESADWGYGYTF
few	.	TRBJ2-5	TRBV2	TGTGCCAGCAGGGCTAACAGGGGGGGGCAAGAGACCCAGTACTTC	CASRANRGGQETQYF
.	TRBD2	TRBJ2-1	TRBV6-4	TGTGCCAGCAGGGGGCTAGCGGGGGGGCCCGATGAGCAGTTCTTC	CASRGLAGGPDEQFF
.	TRBD1	TRBJ1-6	TRBV27	TGTGCCAGCAGTTCCCGACAGGGAGGCTCCTATAATTCACCCCTCCACTTT	CASSSRQGGSYNSPLHF
.	TRBD2	TRBJ2-1	TRBV5-1	TGCGCCAGCAGCTTAAAGCCGGGACTAGCGGGGGGTCTCAATGAGCAGTTCTTC	CASSLKPGLAGGLNEQFF
.	TRBD1	TRBJ2-7	TRBV11-2	TGTGCCAGCAGCTTAGCTCGGGACAGGTCCTACGAGCAGTACTTC	CASSLARDRSYEQYF
.	.	TRBJ2-1	TRBV13	TGTGCCAGCAGCCCCTTAGCCAGCTCCTACAATGAGCAGTTCTTC	CASSPLASSYNEQFF